This T cell receptor (beta chain) comes out of a study of blood T cells in healthy people across ages. Alongside a J-beta primer mix, a sample-barcoded 5' primer served in a second PCR lasting about 7 to 12 cycles. TCRdb reprocessed the 5' RACE reads with MiXCR, giving one entry per CDR3 protein. The sample has about 930,000 distinct CDR3 sequences, almost 30% seen once. Trimming took off 8 bases at V and 0 bases at J, with 16 bases between the two ends. The CDR3 spans 15 residues. Germline assignment: CDR1 SNHLY and CDR2 FYNNEI. The same specimen was also included in a second study, on T cells of mothers and their children. This second study says: Addition of sample barcodes and 2-4 random nucleotides occurred through the M1S primer of the second PCR. Per child, approximately 2.9 million TCR beta CDR3 reads were obtained, against over 9.5 million per mother.

This clonotype was obtained from a woman in her thirties or forties in good health. The V call is TRBV2, the J call TRBJ1-1; D possibly corresponds to TRBD1 (5 bases). What was sequenced was blood. CDR3 coding DNA: TGTGCCAGCCGCGGGACGGTGGATTTGAACACTGAAGCTTTCTTT. It translates to CASRGTVDLNTEAFF.